Listed below are T cell receptor beta chains from one sample, sequenced in a study of blood T cell repertoires in COVID-19. Measured with immunoSEQ multiplex PCR; TCRdb has only the in-frame clones, and not every one. The data hold 150,000 or so clones, with roughly four fifths observed a single time. Input material: peripheral blood. Receptor source: a woman older than 75 with acute or convalescent COVID-19. Both conserved end residues are part of each CDR3. D genes are given only for firm matches. Part of the rows lack a size; the others show once, few, many or a class for expanded clones.

clone size	V gene	D gene	J gene	CDR3 protein	CDR3 DNA
-	TRBV13	-	TRBJ2-2	CASSWRGRTGELFF	TGTGCCAGCAGCTGGAGGGGGCGCACCGGGGAGCTGTTTTTT
-	TRBV11-2	TRBD2	TRBJ2-5	CASSSSGRYQETQYF	TGTGCCAGCAGCTCTAGCGGGAGGTACCAAGAGACCCAGTACTTC
-	TRBV5-1	TRBD1	TRBJ1-1	CASSLQGSTEAFF	TGCGCCAGCAGCTTACAGGGGTCCACTGAAGCTTTCTTT
once	TRBV6-5	TRBD2	TRBJ2-1	CASSRLAAGDNEQFF	TGTGCCAGCAGTCGACTAGCCGCGGGGGACAATGAGCAGTTCTTC
-	TRBV19	-	TRBJ1-6	CASSILSGGASPLHF	TGTGCCAGTAGTATATTATCTGGGGGCGCTTCACCCCTCCACTTT
-	TRBV24-1	TRBD1	TRBJ2-1	CATSDPGQGALGEQFF	TGTGCCACCAGTGATCCCGGACAGGGAGCCTTGGGGGAGCAGTTCTTC
-	TRBV5-1	TRBD1	TRBJ2-1	CASSLGGQQFF	TGCGCCAGCAGCTTAGGGGGCCAGCAGTTCTTC
-	TRBV10-3	-	TRBJ2-7	CAIRPTGTNTYEQYF	TGTGCCATCCGTCCAACCGGGACAAATACCTACGAGCAGTACTTC
-	TRBV3-1/TRBV3-2	TRBD1	TRBJ2-5	CASSHRWTGLETQYF	TGTGCCAGCAGCCACCGATGGACAGGGTTAGAGACCCAGTACTTC
-	TRBV19	TRBD2	TRBJ2-1	CASKSPGGSRPNEQFF	TGTGCCAGCAAGTCACCGGGAGGGTCACGCCCCAATGAGCAGTTCTTC
-	TRBV7-9	TRBD1	TRBJ1-1	CASSFSTGGNTEAFF	TGTGCCAGCAGCTTCTCGACAGGGGGCAACACTGAAGCTTTCTTT
-	TRBV7-7	-	TRBJ1-1	CASSLELNTEAFF	TGTGCCAGCAGCTTAGAGCTTAACACTGAAGCTTTCTTT
-	TRBV7-9	-	TRBJ1-4	CASSSRLTNEKLFF	TGTGCCAGCAGCAGCAGACTAACTAATGAAAAACTGTTTTTT
-	TRBV6-4	TRBD1	TRBJ2-1	CASSDGQGIRNEQFF	TGTGCCAGCAGTGATGGACAGGGAATTCGGAATGAGCAGTTCTTC
-	TRBV7-6	-	TRBJ1-5	CASSLEAAGSVQYSNQPQHF	TGTGCCAGCAGCTTAGAAGCAGCTGGCAGCGTACAATATAGCAATCAGCCCCAGCATTTT
-	TRBV10-3	-	TRBJ2-1	CAISESALNEQFF	TGTGCCATCAGTGAGTCAGCGCTCAATGAGCAGTTCTTC
-	TRBV4-3	-	TRBJ1-2	CASSQDRGRVGGYTF	TGCGCCAGCAGCCAAGATAGGGGCAGGGTAGGAGGCTACACCTTC
-	TRBV6-5	TRBD1	TRBJ2-3	CASSYKGQGTDTQYF	TGTGCCAGCAGTTACAAGGGACAGGGCACAGATACGCAGTATTTT
-	TRBV27	-	TRBJ2-7	CASSLSGRIVSGQYF	TGTGCCAGCAGTTTATCAGGCAGGATCGTATCAGGGCAGTACTTC
few	TRBV5-1	TRBD1	TRBJ2-5	CASSQSTGRETQYF	TGCGCCAGCAGCCAGTCGACAGGGCGAGAGACCCAGTACTTC
-	TRBV5-1	-	TRBJ2-1	CASSLSGLSYNEQFF	TGCGCCAGCAGCCTTAGCGGTTTGTCCTACAATGAGCAGTTCTTC
-	TRBV30	-	TRBJ1-2	CAWSQTEYGYTF	TGTGCCTGGAGTCAAACCGAGTATGGCTACACCTTC
-	TRBV5-1	-	TRBJ1-4	CASSLGEFATNEKLFF	TGCGCCAGCAGCTTAGGGGAATTTGCAACTAATGAAAAACTGTTTTTT
few	TRBV6-2/TRBV6-3	-	TRBJ2-7	CASSYSGGNYEQYF	TGTGCCAGCAGTTACTCTGGCGGGAACTACGAGCAGTACTTC
-	TRBV7-8	TRBD1	TRBJ1-1	CASSKTGTSSGEAFF	TGTGCCAGCAGCAAGACAGGGACTTCGAGTGGTGAAGCTTTCTTT
-	TRBV10-3	-	TRBJ1-5	CAIGVGGANSNQPQHF	TGTGCCATCGGGGTAGGGGGAGCTAATAGCAATCAGCCCCAGCATTTT
-	TRBV10-3	TRBD2	TRBJ2-7	CAISEYLAGEYEQYF	TGTGCCATCAGTGAGTACCTAGCGGGAGAGTACGAGCAGTACTTC
-	TRBV30	TRBD1	TRBJ1-2	CAWTQGIYGYTF	TGTGCCTGGACACAGGGGATCTATGGCTACACCTTC
-	TRBV2	-	TRBJ1-3	CASSAILLRGNTIYF	TGTGCCAGCAGTGCGATCCTATTACGGGGGAACACCATATATTTT
-	TRBV24-1	-	TRBJ2-5	CATSDAVGGETQYF	TGTGCCACCAGTGATGCCGTGGGGGGAGAGACCCAGTACTTC
few	TRBV7-9	TRBD1	TRBJ1-2	CASSAPGTGVRGYTF	TGTGCCAGCAGTGCCCCCGGGACAGGGGTGCGAGGCTACACCTTC
once	TRBV4-3	TRBD1	TRBJ1-4	CASSLGTAPNEKLFF	TGCGCCAGCAGCCTAGGGACAGCTCCTAATGAAAAACTGTTTTTT
once	TRBV18	-	TRBJ1-3	CASSPVESLRNTIYF	TGTGCCAGCTCACCGGTTGAAAGTTTGAGGAACACCATATATTTT
once	TRBV6-2/TRBV6-3	-	TRBJ2-1	CASSLGLNSLNEQFF	TGTGCCAGCAGCCTTGGACTAAACTCCCTCAATGAGCAGTTCTTC
-	TRBV10-3	TRBD2	TRBJ2-3	CAISEGTITDTQYF	TGTGCCATCAGTGAGGGGACTATTACAGATACGCAGTATTTT